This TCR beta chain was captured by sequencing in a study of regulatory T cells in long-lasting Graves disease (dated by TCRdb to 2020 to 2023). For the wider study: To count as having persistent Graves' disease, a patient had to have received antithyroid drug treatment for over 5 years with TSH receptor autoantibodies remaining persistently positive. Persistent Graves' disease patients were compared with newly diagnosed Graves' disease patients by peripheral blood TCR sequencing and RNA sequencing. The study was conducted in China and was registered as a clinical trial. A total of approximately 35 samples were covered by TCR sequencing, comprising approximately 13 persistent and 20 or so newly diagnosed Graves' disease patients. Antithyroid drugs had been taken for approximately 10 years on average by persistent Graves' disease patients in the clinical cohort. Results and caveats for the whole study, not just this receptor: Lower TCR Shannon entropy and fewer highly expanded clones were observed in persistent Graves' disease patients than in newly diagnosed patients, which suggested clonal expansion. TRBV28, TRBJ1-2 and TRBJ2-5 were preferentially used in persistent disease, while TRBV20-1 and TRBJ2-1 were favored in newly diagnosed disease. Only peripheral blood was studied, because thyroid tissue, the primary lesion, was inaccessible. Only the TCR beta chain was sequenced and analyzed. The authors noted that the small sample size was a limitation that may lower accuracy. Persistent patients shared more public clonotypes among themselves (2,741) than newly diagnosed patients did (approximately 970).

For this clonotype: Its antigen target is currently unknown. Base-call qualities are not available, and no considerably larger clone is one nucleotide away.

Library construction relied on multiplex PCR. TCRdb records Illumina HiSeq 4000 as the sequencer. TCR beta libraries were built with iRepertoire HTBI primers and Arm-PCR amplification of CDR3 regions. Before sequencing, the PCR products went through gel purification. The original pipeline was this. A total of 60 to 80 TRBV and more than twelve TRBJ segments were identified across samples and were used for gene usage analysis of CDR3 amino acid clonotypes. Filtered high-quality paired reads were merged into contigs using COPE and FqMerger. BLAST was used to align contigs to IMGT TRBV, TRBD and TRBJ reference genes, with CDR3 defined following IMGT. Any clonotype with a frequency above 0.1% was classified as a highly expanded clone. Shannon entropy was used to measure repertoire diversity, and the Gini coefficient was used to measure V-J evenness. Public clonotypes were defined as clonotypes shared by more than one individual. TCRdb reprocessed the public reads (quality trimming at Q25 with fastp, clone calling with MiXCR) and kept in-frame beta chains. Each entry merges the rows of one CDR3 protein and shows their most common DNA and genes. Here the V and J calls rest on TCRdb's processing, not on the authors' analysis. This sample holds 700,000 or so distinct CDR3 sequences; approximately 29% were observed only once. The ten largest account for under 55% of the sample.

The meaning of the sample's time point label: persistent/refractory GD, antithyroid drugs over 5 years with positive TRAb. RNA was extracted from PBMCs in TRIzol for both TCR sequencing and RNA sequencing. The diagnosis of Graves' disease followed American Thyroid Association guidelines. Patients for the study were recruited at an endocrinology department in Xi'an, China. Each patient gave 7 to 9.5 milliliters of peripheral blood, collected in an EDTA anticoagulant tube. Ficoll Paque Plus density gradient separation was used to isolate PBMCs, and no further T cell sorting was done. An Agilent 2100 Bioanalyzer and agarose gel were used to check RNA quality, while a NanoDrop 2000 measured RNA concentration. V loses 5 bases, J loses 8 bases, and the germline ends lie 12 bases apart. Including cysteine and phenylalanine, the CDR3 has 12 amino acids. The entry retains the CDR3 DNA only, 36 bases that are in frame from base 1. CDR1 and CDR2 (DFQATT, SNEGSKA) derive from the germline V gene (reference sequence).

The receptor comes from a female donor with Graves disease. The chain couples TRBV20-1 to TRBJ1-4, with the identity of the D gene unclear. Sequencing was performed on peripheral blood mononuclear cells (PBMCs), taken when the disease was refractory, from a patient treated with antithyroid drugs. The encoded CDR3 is CSAQTAGEKLFF. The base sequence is TGCAGTGCTCAGACGGCCGGGGAAAAACTGTTTTTT.